Sequencing of this T cell receptor beta chain was carried out in a study of blood T cell repertoires in COVID-19. At the level of the study: The United States, Italy and Spain were the sources of the acute and convalescent COVID-19 samples. PBMCs, B-cell-depleted T cells, or T cells provided the cDNA or gDNA that made up the material.

The method was immunoSEQ multiplex PCR; TCRdb's version includes in-frame clones alone and lacks a portion of them. The repertoire holds more than 400,000 clones, with approximately 90% as singletons. CDR3 size: 13 residues. CDR1 is LNHDA, CDR2 SQIVND, per germline (reference sequence). Deletions cut 5 bases from V and 7 bases from J, with 14 bases between. This rearrangement joins TRBV19 to TRBJ1-1, with D maybe TRBD1 (5 bases). The sequenced sample consisted of PBMCs or T cells enriched from blood (not recorded which). The receptor was isolated from a woman aged 18-29 years who had recovered from COVID-19. The CDR3 here is CASSLTGRGEAFF. The CDR3 region has the DNA TGTGCCAGTAGTCTAACAGGTAGGGGTGAAGCTTTCTTT.